This T cell receptor beta chain was sequenced in a study of Graves' ophthalmopathy and Graves' hyperthyroidism. Study information: Blood was drawn at initial diagnosis, before any treatment.

Amplification of TCR beta CDR3 regions used RNA transcripts. An initial RT-PCR round employing HTBI primers preceded a second-round multiplex PCR. TCRdb reprocessed the multiplex PCR reads with MiXCR, giving one entry per CDR3 protein. Of almost 750,000 distinct CDR3 sequences in the sample, roughly two fifths were seen once. Regarding this clonotype: Antigen: not known.

Overall study findings and caveats: The blood repertoire also included most expanded thyroid clonotypes above 0.001 frequency.

Germline V gives CDR1 MNHEY, CDR2 SVGAGI. The ends were cut back, 6 bases at V and 8 bases at J, with 13 bases in the middle. CDR3 size: 13 residues. Those donors who had ophthalmopathy presented with moderate-to-severe activity, a CAS of ≥3, a NOSPECS of ≥4 and a duration under 3 months. Pregnant or lactating patients and those with other autoimmune diseases or uncontrolled infections were excluded. J is TRBJ1-4 and V is TRBV6-5; D is unresolved. This receptor was taken from an adult man with Graves' ophthalmopathy. Sequenced material: peripheral blood. The CDR3, as DNA: TGTGCCAGCAGCCTAGGCCGGCGGGAAAAACTGTTTTTT. It is translated as CASSLGRREKLFF.